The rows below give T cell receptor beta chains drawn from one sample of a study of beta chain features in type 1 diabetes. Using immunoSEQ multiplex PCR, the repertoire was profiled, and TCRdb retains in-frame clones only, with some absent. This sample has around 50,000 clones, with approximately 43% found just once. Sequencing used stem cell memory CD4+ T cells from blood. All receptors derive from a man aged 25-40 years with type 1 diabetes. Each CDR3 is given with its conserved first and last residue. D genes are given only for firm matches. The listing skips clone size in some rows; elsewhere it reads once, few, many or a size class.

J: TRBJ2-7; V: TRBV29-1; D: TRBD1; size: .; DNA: TGCAGCGTCGGGAGCACAGGGGGCCCCTCCTACGAGCAGTACTTC; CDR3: CSVGSTGGPSYEQYF
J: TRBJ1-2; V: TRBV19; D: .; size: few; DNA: TGTGCCAGTAGCCGGACCTGGGGGGAGCGGGGCTATGGCTACACCTTC; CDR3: CASSRTWGERGYGYTF
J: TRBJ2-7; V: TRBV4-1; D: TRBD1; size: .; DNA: TGCGCCAGCAGCCAAGTTGCCGGGACAGGTCGCTACGAGCAGTACTTC; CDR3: CASSQVAGTGRYEQYF
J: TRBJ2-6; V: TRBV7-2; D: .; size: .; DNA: TGTGCCAGCAGCTTATTGGGGGGTGCCGGGGCCAACGTCCTGACTTTC; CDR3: CASSLLGGAGANVLTF
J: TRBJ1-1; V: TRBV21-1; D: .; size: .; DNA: TGTGCCAGCAGCAACCGGAGCACTGAAGCTTTCTTT; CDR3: CASSNRSTEAFF
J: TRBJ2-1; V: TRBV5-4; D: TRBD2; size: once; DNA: TGTGCCAGCAGCTTGGTGCGGGCGGGAGATGAGCAGTTCTTC; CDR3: CASSLVRAGDEQFF
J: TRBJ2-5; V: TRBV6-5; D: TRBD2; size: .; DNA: TGTGCCAGCAGACACGGGACTAGCGAGACCCAGTACTTC; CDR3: CASRHGTSETQYF
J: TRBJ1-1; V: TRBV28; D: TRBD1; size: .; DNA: TGTGCCAGCAGTTTGCCGACAGGGGCCACTGAAGCTTTCTTT; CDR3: CASSLPTGATEAFF
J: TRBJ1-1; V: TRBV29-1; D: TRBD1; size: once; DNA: TGCAGCGTATGGGTAAGGGGGCGTGGCACTGAAGCTTTCTTT; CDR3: CSVWVRGRGTEAFF
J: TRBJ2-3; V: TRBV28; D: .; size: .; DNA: TGTGCCAGCAGTGACCTTTTTCGGAGCTTAGATACGCAGTATTTT; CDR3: CASSDLFRSLDTQYF
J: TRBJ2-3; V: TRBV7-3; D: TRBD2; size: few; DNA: TGTGCCAGCAGCTTAAATAGTGGGGTAGCGGGATACGATACGCAGTATTTT; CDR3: CASSLNSGVAGYDTQYF
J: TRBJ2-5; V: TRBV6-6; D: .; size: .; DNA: TGTGCCAGCAGTGCGACTTTCGAGACCCAGTACTTC; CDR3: CASSATFETQYF
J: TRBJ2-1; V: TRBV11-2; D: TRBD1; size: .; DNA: TGTGCCAGCAGCTCTGGACAGGCGAACTACAATGAGCAGTTCTTC; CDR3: CASSSGQANYNEQFF
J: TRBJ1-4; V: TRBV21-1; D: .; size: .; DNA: TGTGCCAGCAGCCCAACAGGGAGAAACTCGCCCAATGAAAAACTGTTTTTT; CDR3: CASSPTGRNSPNEKLFF
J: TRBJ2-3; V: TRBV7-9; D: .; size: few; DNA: TGTGCCAGCAACGAGGACTGGGCGGATACGCAGTATTTT; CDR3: CASNEDWADTQYF
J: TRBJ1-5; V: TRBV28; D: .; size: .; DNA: TGTGCCAGCATCACTCAGGGCAATCAGCCCCAGCATTTT; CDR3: CASITQGNQPQHF
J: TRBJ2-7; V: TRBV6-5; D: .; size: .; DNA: TGTGCCAGCAGCCCACGTGGGGGCGGCGAGCAGTACTTC; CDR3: CASSPRGGGEQYF
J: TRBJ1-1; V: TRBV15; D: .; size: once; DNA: TGTGCCACCAGCAGCCTCACAGGGAAGGTCACTGAAGCTTTCTTT; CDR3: CATSSLTGKVTEAFF
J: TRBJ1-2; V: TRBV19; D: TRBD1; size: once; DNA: TGTGCCAGTAGTACTAGGGACAGGGGCTATGGCTACACCTTC; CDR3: CASSTRDRGYGYTF
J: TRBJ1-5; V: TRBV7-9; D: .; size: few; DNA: TGTGCCAGCAGCTTAGGGTCTGGAGGGAATCAGCCCCAGCATTTT; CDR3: CASSLGSGGNQPQHF
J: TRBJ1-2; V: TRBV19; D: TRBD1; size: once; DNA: TGTGCCAGTAGCTACAGGGGGTTTGGCTATGGCTACACCTTC; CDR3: CASSYRGFGYGYTF
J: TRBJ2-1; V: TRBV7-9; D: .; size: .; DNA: TGTGCCAGCAGCGCACTATTCTACCTGAATGAGCAGTTCTTC; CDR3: CASSALFYLNEQFF
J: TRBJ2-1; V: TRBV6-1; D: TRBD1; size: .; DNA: TGTGCCAGCAGTGAAGCGTGGGGGACAGGGTTCGACAATGAGCAGTTCTTC; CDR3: CASSEAWGTGFDNEQFF
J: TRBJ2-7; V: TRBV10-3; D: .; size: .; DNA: TGTGCCATCAGCTCCGAGGGATACGAGCAGTACTTC; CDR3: CAISSEGYEQYF
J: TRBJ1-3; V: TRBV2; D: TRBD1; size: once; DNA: TGTGCCAGCAGAGCCGGGACAGGGTCTGGAAACACCATATATTTT; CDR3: CASRAGTGSGNTIYF
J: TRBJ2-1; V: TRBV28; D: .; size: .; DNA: TGTGCCAGCAGTTTTCGTCAGGGGCCCTACAATGAGCAGTTCTTC; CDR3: CASSFRQGPYNEQFF
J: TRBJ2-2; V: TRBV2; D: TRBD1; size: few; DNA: TGTGCCAGCACCGGGACAGTCTCTCCTGGGGAGCTGTTTTTT; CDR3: CASTGTVSPGELFF
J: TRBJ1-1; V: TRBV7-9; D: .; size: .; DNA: TGTGCCAGCAGCTTAGACCAGGGTTGGCAAAACACTGAAGCTTTCTTT; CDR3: CASSLDQGWQNTEAFF
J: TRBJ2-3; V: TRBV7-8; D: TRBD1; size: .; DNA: TGTGCCAGCAGCTGGGACCGGGACAGGGTGTATTTT; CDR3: CASSWDRDRVYF
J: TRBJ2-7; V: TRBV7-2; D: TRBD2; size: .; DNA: TGTGCCAGCAGCTGGACTAGATTTAGTTGGGCCTACGAGCAGTACTTC; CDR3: CASSWTRFSWAYEQYF
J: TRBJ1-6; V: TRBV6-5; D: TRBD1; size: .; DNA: TGTGCCAGCAGTTTTTTGGGACAGGAGAATTCACCCCTCCACTTT; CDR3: CASSFLGQENSPLHF
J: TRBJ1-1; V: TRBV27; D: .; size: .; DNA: TGTGCCAGCAGTCCATCCCGGGCAGGGGTCACTGAAGCTTTCTTT; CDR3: CASSPSRAGVTEAFF
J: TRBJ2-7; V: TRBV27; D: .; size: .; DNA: TGTGCCAGCAGTCCCTTCGAATTGAGCTACGAGCAGTACTTC; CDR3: CASSPFELSYEQYF
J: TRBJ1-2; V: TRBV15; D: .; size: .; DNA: TGTGCCACCAGCAGGACGGCCACCTCGGGTGGCTACACCTTC; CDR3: CATSRTATSGGYTF
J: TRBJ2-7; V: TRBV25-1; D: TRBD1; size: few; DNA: TGTGCCAGCAGCGTAATTGGGACAGGGGGGAACGAGCAGTACTTC; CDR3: CASSVIGTGGNEQYF
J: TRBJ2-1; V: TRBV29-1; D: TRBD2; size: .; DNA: TGCAGCGTCAGAACTAGCGGGGCGAATGAGCAGTTCTTC; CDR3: CSVRTSGANEQFF
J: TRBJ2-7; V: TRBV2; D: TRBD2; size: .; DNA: TGTGCCAGCAGTTATAGCGGGTCCACCTACGAGCAGTACTTC; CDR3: CASSYSGSTYEQYF
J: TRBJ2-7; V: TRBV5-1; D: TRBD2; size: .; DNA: TGCGCCAGCAGCTTGGCCCCGGCGGGGGCCTACGAGCAGTACTTC; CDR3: CASSLAPAGAYEQYF
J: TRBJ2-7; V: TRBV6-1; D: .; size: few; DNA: TGTGCCAGCAGTGAAGGTCTTGGACGGACACTCTACGAGCAGTACTTC; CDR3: CASSEGLGRTLYEQYF
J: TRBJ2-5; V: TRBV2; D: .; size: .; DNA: TGTGCCACCTCGCTCGACAGGAAAGAGACCCAGTACTTC; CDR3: CATSLDRKETQYF
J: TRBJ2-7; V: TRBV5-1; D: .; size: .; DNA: TGCGCCAGCAGCTTGGGGTCCCGAGGCGACGAGCAGTACTTC; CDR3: CASSLGSRGDEQYF
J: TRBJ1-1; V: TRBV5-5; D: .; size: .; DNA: TGTGCCAGCAGCTTGGCGCTTCAGGGAACTGAAGCTTTCTTT; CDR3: CASSLALQGTEAFF
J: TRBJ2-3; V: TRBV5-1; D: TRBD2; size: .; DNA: TGCGCCAGCAGCTCACCGGGACTAGCGGCGGATACGCAGTATTTT; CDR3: CASSSPGLAADTQYF
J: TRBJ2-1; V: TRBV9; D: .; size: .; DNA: TGTGCCAGCAGCGTATCCCCCGCAGGCAGGGATGAGCAGTTCTTC; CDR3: CASSVSPAGRDEQFF